This entry features one TCR beta chain sequence. In the authors' workflow: From reference gene primer amplification, estimates of nucleated cell counts were derived. Using immunoSEQ multiplex PCR, the repertoire was profiled, and TCRdb retains in-frame clones only, with some absent. From that table come the V and J calls and clone size; the DNA was used to work out D and trimming. The sample contains about 190,000 clones, around 91% of which appear only once. The record originates from a study of blood T cell repertoires in COVID-19. Study as a whole: There were acute and convalescent COVID-19 samples, and they came from the United States, Italy and Spain. PBMCs, B-cell-depleted T cells, or T cells were the source of the cDNA or gDNA that made up the material.

This CDR3 has 13 residues. V was cut by 4 bases and J by 1 base, with 7 bases left in between. Germline V CDR1 and CDR2: MNHEY, SMNVEV (reference sequence). This rearrangement joins TRBV27 to TRBJ1-1, with D hard to call. The receptor comes from a man aged 45-65 years with acute or convalescent COVID-19. Source material: peripheral blood. In nucleotides, the CDR3 is TGTGCCAGCAGTTCCCCGAGGAACACTGAAGCTTTCTTT. Its protein product is CASSSPRNTEAFF.